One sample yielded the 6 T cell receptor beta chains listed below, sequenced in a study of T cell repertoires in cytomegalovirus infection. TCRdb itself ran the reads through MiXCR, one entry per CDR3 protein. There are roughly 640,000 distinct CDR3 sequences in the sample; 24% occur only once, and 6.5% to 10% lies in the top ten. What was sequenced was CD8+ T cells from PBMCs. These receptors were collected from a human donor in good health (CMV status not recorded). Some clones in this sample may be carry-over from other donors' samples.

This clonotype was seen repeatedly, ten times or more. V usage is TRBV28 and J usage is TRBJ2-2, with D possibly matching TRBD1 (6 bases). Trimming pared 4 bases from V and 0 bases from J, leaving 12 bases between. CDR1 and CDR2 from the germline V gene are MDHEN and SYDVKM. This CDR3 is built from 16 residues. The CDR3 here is CASSSIGTTNTGELFF. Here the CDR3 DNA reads TGTGCCAGCAGTTCCATCGGGACAACGAACACCGGGGAGCTGTTTTTT.

CDR3 DNA: TGCGCCAGCAGAGGACAGGTGGACAATGAGCAGTTCTTC. Encoded protein: CASRGQVDNEQFF. The rearrangement joins TRBV4-1 to TRBJ2-1, with 7 bases fitting TRBD1. Germline loops: CDR1 MGHRA, CDR2 YSYEKL. Trimming removed 6 bases from V and 5 bases from J; junction bases left unmatched: 4. The CDR3 runs 13 residues.

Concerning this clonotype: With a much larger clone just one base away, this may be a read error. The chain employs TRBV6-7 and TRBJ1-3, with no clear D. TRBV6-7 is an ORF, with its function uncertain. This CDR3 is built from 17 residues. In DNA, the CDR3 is TGTGCCAACAGTTACACCGGAGGGTCCCGGGAAGAAAACACCATATATTTT. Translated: CANSYTGGSREENTIYF.

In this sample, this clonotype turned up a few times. In nucleotides, the CDR3 is TGTGCCAGCACTGGCCACCCGGGGGATACGCAGTATTTT. Translated: CASTGHPGDTQYF. The chain carries TRBV2 and TRBJ2-3; D is perhaps TRBD2 (5 bases). This CDR3 region has 13 residues. CDR1 and CDR2 (germline): SNHLY, FYNNEI. V lost 7 bases and J 6 bases, leaving 14 bases between the germline ends.

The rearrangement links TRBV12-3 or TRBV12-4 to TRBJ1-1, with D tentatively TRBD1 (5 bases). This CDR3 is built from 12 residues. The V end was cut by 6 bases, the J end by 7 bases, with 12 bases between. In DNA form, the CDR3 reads TGTGCCAGCAGCCAGGGACCCTTTGAAGCTTTCTTT. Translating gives CASSQGPFEAFF.

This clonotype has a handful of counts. This CDR3 is CSARGGWGTEAFF. The CDR3 region has the DNA TGCAGTGCTAGAGGGGGCTGGGGAACTGAAGCTTTCTTT. This sequence joins TRBV20-1 and TRBJ1-1; D might be TRBD1 (5 bases). This CDR3 spans 13 amino acids. Germline assignment: CDR1 DFQATT and CDR2 SNEGSKA (reference sequence). Trimming took off 1 base at V and 5 bases at J, with 11 bases between the two ends.